The 19 T cell receptor beta chains below were found in one sample sequenced in a study of blood T cell repertoires in COVID-19. Some clones are missing from TCRdb's copy, which holds only in-frame ones; the method was immunoSEQ multiplex PCR. The sample lists over 45,000 clones; about 70% were seen once. The specimen was peripheral blood. All receptors derive from a woman in her fifties or sixties with active or convalescent COVID-19.

The genes are TRBV27 and TRBJ2-7; 7 positions agree with TRBD1. The germline gives CDR1 MNHEY, CDR2 SMNVEV (reference sequence). The CDR3 runs 16 residues. The J segment lost 3 bases and the V segment lost 3 bases, leaving 11 bases of the junction unmatched. CDR3: CASSFTGRTGHYEQYF. In DNA form, the CDR3 reads TGTGCCAGCAGTTTCACCGGACGGACAGGCCACTACGAGCAGTACTTC.

This clone appeared a few times. The rearrangement uses TRBV25-1 and TRBJ2-1; 12 bases are a match to TRBD2. The ends lost 3 bases at V and 9 bases at J; junction bases unmatched: 9. Germline assignment: CDR1 MGHDK and CDR2 SYGVNS. The CDR3 is made up of 16 amino acids. The CDR3 DNA follows: TGTGCCAGCAGTGATTCGGCTAGCGGGAGGGAGGCTGAGCAGTTCTTC. Translation: CASSDSASGREAEQFF.

The CDR3 region has the DNA TGTGCCAGCGGTCCAGCTAGCGGGAGGGGCCGTCAGCAGTACTTC. Amino acids: CASGPASGRGRQQYF. This sequence joins TRBV6-6 and TRBJ2-7, with 12 bases aligning to TRBD2. This CDR3 is built from 15 residues. In germline, CDR1 is MNHNY, CDR2 SVGAGI (reference sequence). V trimming: 8 bases; J trimming: 8 bases; junction bases outside the gene matches: 13.

The chain recombines TRBV4-2 with TRBJ2-7, with 11 bases matching TRBD2. J lost 2 bases, V lost 4 bases, and 7 bases had no gene match. The CDR3 totals 16 residues. Germline CDR1 reads LGHNA; CDR2 reads YNFKEQ. CDR3 in amino acids: CASSRPLAGETYEQYF. The CDR3 bases are TGTGCCAGCAGCCGACCACTAGCGGGAGAGACCTACGAGCAGTACTTC.

This chain links TRBV4-2 with TRBJ2-1; TRBD2 matches 14 bases. V shed 1 base and J 0 bases; nucleotides not matched to a gene: 11. Germline loops: CDR1 LGHNA, CDR2 YNFKEQ. CDR3 length: 21 residues. In DNA form, the CDR3 reads TGTGCCAGCAGCCAAGTGGGGACTAGCGGGAGAGTTTCGGACTCCTACAATGAGCAGTTCTTC. It yields the protein CASSQVGTSGRVSDSYNEQFF.

The chain uses TRBV21-1 and TRBJ2-5; the table's D call, TRBD1, has no DNA check behind it. TRBV21-1 represents a pseudogene. The length of the CDR3 is 16 residues. As DNA, the CDR3 is TGTGCCAGCAGCGCCTATGTCAGGGTGGCAAAAGAGACCCAGTACTTC. It translates to CASSAYVRVAKETQYF.

This clone was recorded only once. CDR3 region: CASRAFGDTGELFF. The CDR3 bases are TGTGCCAGTAGAGCCTTCGGGGACACCGGGGAGCTGTTTTTT. The chain carries TRBV19 and TRBJ2-2; weak D call: TRBD2 (5 bases). The germline CDR1 and CDR2 sequences are LNHDA and SQIVND (reference sequence). Deletions cut 6 bases from V and 3 bases from J, with 11 bases between. The CDR3 totals 14 residues.

This clone was picked up a small number of times. The rearrangement links TRBV21-1 to TRBJ1-3. TRBV21-1 represents a pseudogene. This CDR3 is built from 15 residues. Here the CDR3 DNA reads TGTGCCACCAGGACCAGCGGGTGCCTGGTGCCCACCATATATTTT. Its protein is CATRTSGCLVPTIYF.

As regards this clone: A read error may produce the germline difference seen at one junction end. The rearrangement uses TRBV6-1 and TRBJ1-3; the D gene is possibly TRBD1 (6 bases). This CDR3 has 16 amino acids. Germline V gives CDR1 MNHNS, CDR2 SASEGT. Written as DNA, the CDR3 is TGTGCCAGCAGCGAAGCCCGGACAGCCACTGGAAACACCATATATTTT. Protein product: CASSEARTATGNTIYF.

The V and J genes are TRBV7-9 and TRBJ2-1; 7 bases map to TRBD2. V was pared by 5 bases and J by 6 bases, with 10 bases of the junction left unmatched. Germline V gives CDR1 SEHNR, CDR2 FQNEAQ (reference sequence). This CDR3 is 15 amino acids long. The CDR3, as DNA: TGTGCCAGCAGCCCTTGGGGGAGGGCTTCCAATGAGCAGTTCTTC. It translates to CASSPWGRASNEQFF.

The V call is TRBV24-1, the J call TRBJ2-2; D is ambiguous. CDR3 size: 15 residues. The germline V gene has CDR1 KGHDR and CDR2 SFDVKD. The V and J ends lost 9 bases and 0 bases respectively, with 13 bases between them. CDR3 sequence (DNA): TGTGCCACCCGAGAGAGAGAAACGAACACCGGGGAGCTGTTTTTT. It encodes CATRERETNTGELFF.

The gene calls are TRBV3-1 (or the pseudogene TRBV3-2) and TRBJ2-1, with D tentatively TRBD2 (5 bases). The V gene lost 5 bases and the J gene lost 0 bases, with 8 bases spanning the gap. Looked up from germline, CDR1 is LGHDT and CDR2 is YNNKEL (reference sequence). The CDR3 totals 14 residues. CDR3 loop: CASSGLGSYNEQFF. In DNA, the CDR3 is TGTGCCAGCAGCGGACTTGGCTCCTACAATGAGCAGTTCTTC.

The CDR3 sequence is CASTPGTSGVTGELFF. CDR3 nucleotides: TGTGCCAGCACTCCTGGGACTAGCGGAGTTACCGGGGAGCTGTTTTTT. The chain has TRBV3-1 (or the pseudogene TRBV3-2) and TRBJ2-2; TRBD2 aligns across 11 bases. CDR1 and CDR2 (germline): LGHDT, YNNKEL (reference sequence). The CDR3 totals 16 residues. V was clipped by 7 bases and J by 5 bases; unmatched bases: 9.

The CDR3 loop is CASRPLDNHRTTIYF. CDR3 nucleotide sequence: TGTGCCAGTAGGCCACTGGACAACCACCGGACCACCATATATTTT. The rearrangement links TRBV19 to TRBJ1-3, with D possibly TRBD1 on 5 matching bases. The CDR3 totals 15 residues. V was trimmed by 6 bases and J by 9 bases, leaving 21 bases between them. Germline CDR1 reads LNHDA; CDR2 reads SQIVND (reference sequence).

The genes are TRBV5-1 and TRBJ2-2; 10 bases line up with TRBD2. Germline trimming cut 5 bases from V and 4 bases from J; bases unmatched to any gene: 5. CDR1 is SGHRS, CDR2 YFSETQ, per germline. This CDR3 has 15 amino acids. The CDR3 DNA reads as TGCGCCAGCAGTAGACAGCGGGAGGGCACCGGGGAGCTGTTTTTT. Its protein product is CASSRQREGTGELFF.

The rearrangement links TRBV29-1 to TRBJ2-1, with 7 bases fitting TRBD2. The CDR3 runs 16 residues. Looked up from germline, CDR1 is SQVTM and CDR2 is ANQGSEA. With 1 base clipped from V and 2 bases from J, the junction kept 8 bases outside the gene matches. CDR3 bases: TGCAGCGTTGAAGGCCTTGGGGGGGTCACCTACAATGAGCAGTTCTTC. As protein: CSVEGLGGVTYNEQFF.

This clone has just one count. The V call is TRBV2, the J call TRBJ2-2; 11 bases are a match to TRBD2. Germline V gene data show CDR1 as SNHLY and CDR2 as FYNNEI. This CDR3 is built from 19 residues. The J segment lost 1 base and the V segment lost 6 bases, leaving 13 bases of the junction unmatched. In nucleotides, the CDR3 is TGTGCCAGCAGCCTATTGGCTAGCGGGAGGTTTAGGAACACCGGGGAGCTGTTTTTT. Translation gives CASSLLASGRFRNTGELFF.

The genes are TRBV5-4 and TRBJ2-5; TRBD2 matches at 10 bases. Looked up from germline, CDR1 is SGHNT and CDR2 is YYREEE (reference sequence). V dropped 0 bases and J dropped 3; count of bases not matched to a gene: 2. There are 15 residues in the CDR3. CDR3 region: CASSLGLAGEETQYF. The CDR3 DNA follows: TGTGCCAGCAGCTTGGGTCTAGCGGGAGAAGAGACCCAGTACTTC.

This clone has a handful of counts. This chain links TRBV10-3 with TRBJ2-7; tentative D call: TRBD2 (6 bases). The V end was cut by 6 bases, the J end by 0 bases, with 15 bases between. Germline loops: CDR1 ENHRY, CDR2 SYGVKD. This CDR3 spans 15 amino acids. CDR3 sequence reads: CAIRGGLKSSYEQYF. For the CDR3, the DNA is TGTGCCATCAGGGGGGGACTGAAGAGCTCCTACGAGCAGTACTTC.